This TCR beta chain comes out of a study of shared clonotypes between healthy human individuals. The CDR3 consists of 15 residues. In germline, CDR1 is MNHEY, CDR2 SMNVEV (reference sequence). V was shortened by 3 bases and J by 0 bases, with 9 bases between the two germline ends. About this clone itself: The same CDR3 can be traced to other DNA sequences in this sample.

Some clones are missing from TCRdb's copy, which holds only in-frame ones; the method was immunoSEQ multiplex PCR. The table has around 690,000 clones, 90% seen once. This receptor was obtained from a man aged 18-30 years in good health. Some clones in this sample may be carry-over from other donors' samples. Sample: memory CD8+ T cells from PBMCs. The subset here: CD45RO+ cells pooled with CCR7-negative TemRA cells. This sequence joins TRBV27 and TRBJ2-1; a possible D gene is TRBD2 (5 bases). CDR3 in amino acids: CASSFSGSSYNEQFF. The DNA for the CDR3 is TGTGCCAGCAGTTTCAGCGGCAGCTCCTACAATGAGCAGTTCTTC.